Presented here are 13 T cell receptor beta chains from one specimen sequenced in a study of T cells in Graves' hyperthyroidism and ophthalmopathy. There were TCR beta CDR3 regions amplified from RNA transcripts. Carried out on the TCR CDR3, a first-round RT-PCR used the HTBI primer set. From the multiplex PCR reads, TCRdb called clonotypes with MiXCR, one entry per CDR3 protein. The profile covers 350,000 or so distinct CDR3 sequences, with 17% appearing a single time and approximately 33% taken by the ten largest. The sample taken for sequencing was blood. The receptor set was obtained from a woman under 40 with Graves' hyperthyroidism that later progressed to Graves' ophthalmopathy.

CDR3 DNA sequence: TGCGCCAGCAGCTCGGGGCGAGGGGGGCGACCAACTAATGAAAAACTGTTTTTT. This translates into CASSSGRGGRPTNEKLFF. The V gene is TRBV5-1, the J gene TRBJ1-4; tentatively, D is TRBD1 (6 bases). Trimming cost V 3 bases and J 0 bases, with 18 bases left between them. The germline V gene has CDR1 SGHRS and CDR2 YFSETQ. The CDR3 covers 18 residues.

The chain carries TRBV20-1 and TRBJ2-2, with D tentatively TRBD1 (6 bases). In germline, CDR1 is DFQATT, CDR2 SNEGSKA (reference sequence). V lost 0 bases and J 4 bases, leaving 9 bases between the germline ends. The CDR3 has 14 amino acids. The CDR3 DNA follows: TGCAGTGCTAGAGAGGGGGCGGGCACCGGGGAGCTGTTTTTT. Translating gives CSAREGAGTGELFF.

This clonotype has more than one count but fewer than ten. This chain uses TRBV2 with TRBJ2-1, with D tentatively TRBD1 (5 bases). CDR1 is SNHLY and CDR2 is FYNNEI in the germline V gene. The CDR3 has 13 amino acids. The V and J ends lost 6 bases and 5 bases respectively, with 11 bases between them. The CDR3 nucleotides are TGTGCCAGCAGAGATGACAGCAACAATGAGCAGTTCTTC. This translates into CASRDDSNNEQFF.

The chain is built from TRBV20-1 and TRBJ1-4; 7 bases align to TRBD1. Germline CDR1 and CDR2: DFQATT and SNEGSKA (reference sequence). V lost 2 bases, J lost 8 bases, and 14 bases stayed unmatched. The CDR3 runs to 16 residues. Written as DNA, the CDR3 is TGCAGTGCTAGATTACCCGGTGACAGGGCTCCGGAAAAACTGTTTTTT. Its translation: CSARLPGDRAPEKLFF.

This chain uses TRBV4-2 with TRBJ2-2; weak D call: TRBD1 (6 bases). V lost 1 base to trimming and J lost 4 bases, with 13 bases between them. The CDR3 spans 16 residues. Looked up from germline, CDR1 is LGHNA and CDR2 is YNFKEQ. The CDR3 here is CASSQGLGAGTGELFF. DNA for the CDR3: TGTGCCAGCAGCCAAGGCCTGGGGGCAGGCACCGGGGAGCTGTTTTTT.

The rearrangement links TRBV20-1 to TRBJ2-3; maybe TRBD2 (5 bases). There are 13 residues in the CDR3. CDR1 is DFQATT and CDR2 is SNEGSKA in the germline V gene (reference sequence). V dropped 0 bases and J dropped 3 bases, with 7 bases sitting between them. The CDR3 sequence is CSAREPGTDTQYF. CDR3 DNA: TGCAGTGCTAGAGAGCCGGGAACAGATACGCAGTATTTT.

This chain uses TRBV7-9 with TRBJ2-7; 9 bases line up with TRBD2. This CDR3 comprises 14 residues. V shed 5 bases and J 2 bases; nucleotides not matched to a gene: 4. CDR1 is SEHNR, CDR2 FQNEAQ, per germline (reference sequence). CDR3 residues: CASSRLAVTYEQYF. The CDR3 nucleotides are TGTGCCAGCAGCCGACTAGCGGTGACCTACGAGCAGTACTTC. Full variable domain (missing parts from reference TRBV7-9 and TRBJ2-7): DTGVSQNPRHKITKRGQNVTFRCDPISEHNRLYWYRQTLGQGPEFLTYFQNEAQLEKSRLLSDRFSAERPKGSFSTLEIQRTEQGDSAMYLCASSRLAVTYEQYFGPGTRLTVT.

At least ten counts were recorded for this clonotype. The chain recombines TRBV28 with TRBJ2-7, with D unresolved. The germline gives CDR1 MDHEN, CDR2 SYDVKM. This CDR3 is 14 amino acids long. V was trimmed by 6 bases and J by 0 bases, leaving 12 bases between them. DNA for the CDR3: TGTGCCAGCAGCCAGCGCCCGAGCTCCTACGAGCAGTACTTC. It yields the protein CASSQRPSSYEQYF. Together with reference TRBV28 and TRBJ2-7, the CDR3 gives the full variable domain: DVKVTQSSRYLVKRTGEKVFLECVQDMDHENMFWYRQDPGLGLRLIYFSYDVKMKEKGDIPEGYSVSREKKERFSLILESASTNQTSMYLCASSQRPSSYEQYFGPGTRLTVT.

This clonotype was detected many times. This chain links TRBV29-1 with TRBJ2-1, with D tentatively TRBD2 (6 bases). Germline CDR1 is SQVTM and CDR2 is ANQGSEA. The CDR3 covers 15 residues. Trimming left V 8 bases short and J 2 bases short, with 19 bases between. CDR3 coding DNA: TGCAGCATAGTTTTTACGGGAGCGCCCTACAATGAGCAGTTCTTC. It is translated as CSIVFTGAPYNEQFF.

This clonotype was counted at least ten times. This chain links TRBV5-5 with TRBJ2-1; the match to TRBD2 covers 8 bases. The V segment lost 0 bases and the J segment 4 bases; nucleotides outside the gene matches: 9. The CDR3 contains 17 residues. Germline CDR1 is SGHKS and CDR2 is YYEKEE (reference sequence). The CDR3 DNA follows: TGTGCCAGCAGCTTGGATCTAGCGGGCGTACGTTACAATGAGCAGTTCTTC. This codes for CASSLDLAGVRYNEQFF.

The CDR3 DNA reads as TGTGCCAGCAGTGCCCCCTACAGCTCCTACAATGAGCAGTTCTTC. Amino acid sequence: CASSAPYSSYNEQFF. The chain carries TRBV27 and TRBJ2-1; D is unresolved. Per germline, CDR1 MNHEY and CDR2 SMNVEV (reference sequence). This CDR3 is 15 amino acids long. V was clipped by 5 bases and J by 0 bases, with 11 bases between them.

Many counts were recorded for this clonotype. The genes are TRBV19 and TRBJ2-1, with D perhaps matching TRBD2 (6 bases). The CDR3 has 17 residues. Germline V gives CDR1 LNHDA, CDR2 SQIVND (reference sequence). Deletions cut 3 bases from V and 3 bases from J, with 18 bases between. The CDR3 DNA reads TGTGCCAGTAGTATGTCCCGACTAGGCAATGACTACAATGAGCAGTTCTTC. Translation: CASSMSRLGNDYNEQFF.

This clonotype showed up just a few times. This chain uses TRBV27 with TRBJ1-5; D gene ambiguous. The CDR3 contains 15 residues. V shed 4 bases and J shed 3 bases, with 13 bases lying between them. Germline CDR1 MNHEY, CDR2 SMNVEV (reference sequence). DNA of the CDR3: TGTGCCAGCAGTTCCCTAGACGGCTACAATCAGCCCCAGCATTTT. Protein product: CASSSLDGYNQPQHF.